One sample yielded the 27 T cell receptor beta chains listed below, sequenced in a study of T-cell reconstitution after alpha-beta-depleted transplantation in children listed by TCRdb under 2016. Reading the label with the study, this specimen's treatment or condition is: allogeneic hematopoietic cell transplantation with graft depleted of TCRalphabeta T cells and CD19 B cells. The protocol used for the library was PCR. Sequencer: Illumina HiSeq 2500. TCR library preparation used molecular barcoding, with unique molecular identifiers applied to normalize quantification of the TCRbeta repertoire. TCRdb's own reprocessing of the public reads used fastp at Q25 and MiXCR and kept productive beta chains. All rows with the same CDR3 protein become a single entry with the most common DNA and genes. Recorded for this sample are about 580,000 distinct CDR3 sequences; 20% to 25% of them occurred a single time. 13% to 15% of the sample rests with the top ten.

Here the sequenced sample was PBMCs, mostly from graft donor cells, taken 360 days after TCRalphabeta/CD19-depleted stem cell transplant. The receptors derive from a boy under three years old who had a stem cell transplant for acute myeloid leukemia, so the T cells may come from the graft donor.

The chain links TRBV18 to TRBJ2-5; 10 positions match TRBD1. CDR3 length: 15 amino acids. CDR1 and CDR2 from the germline V gene are KGHSH and LQKENI. Trimming at V came to 5 bases and at J to 1 base, leaving 4 bases not matched to a gene. This CDR3 reads CASSTWTGGQETQYF. CDR3 bases: TGTGCCAGCTCAACTTGGACAGGGGGCCAAGAGACCCAGTACTTC.

This clonotype came up many times. The chain joins TRBV5-1 to TRBJ2-3; no clear D gene. The CDR3 spans 15 residues. Trimming shortened V by 0 bases and J by 0 bases, and 8 bases separated the two germline ends. Germline CDR1 reads SGHRS; CDR2 reads YFSETQ. The CDR3 region is CASSLVQSSTDTQYF. The CDR3 nucleotides read TGCGCCAGCAGCTTGGTCCAATCTAGCACAGATACGCAGTATTTT.

There are a few counts of this clonotype. The chain is built from TRBV29-1 and TRBJ2-2; 8 nucleotides align to TRBD1. V dropped 7 bases and J dropped 0; count of bases not matched to a gene: 1. Per germline, CDR1 SQVTM and CDR2 ANQGSEA. CDR3 length equals 13 residues. CDR3: CSAGGANTGELFF. DNA for the CDR3: TGCAGCGCAGGGGGCGCGAACACCGGGGAGCTGTTTTTT.

This chain uses TRBV13 with TRBJ1-2; D remains ambiguous. CDR1 and CDR2 from the germline V gene are PRHDT and FYEKMQ (reference sequence). This CDR3 spans 16 amino acids. Trimming stripped 3 bases from V and 4 bases from J, with 18 bases between. CDR3 protein: CASSFEPRADIYGYTF. DNA of the CDR3: TGTGCCAGCAGCTTTGAACCGCGGGCAGACATCTATGGCTACACCTTC.

The chain joins TRBV20-1 to TRBJ1-1; the D gene is possibly TRBD1 (5 bases). This CDR3 has 14 amino acids. Trimming pared 0 bases from V and 1 base from J, leaving 9 bases between. CDR1 and CDR2 from the germline V gene are DFQATT and SNEGSKA (reference sequence). CDR3 DNA sequence: TGCAGTGCTAGAGATGGGGCAGAGAACACTGAAGCTTTCTTT. This gives the protein CSARDGAENTEAFF.

This clonotype has ten or more counts. The chain has TRBV5-1 and TRBJ2-3; 9 nucleotides line up with TRBD2. J lost 3 bases, V lost 4 bases, and 9 bases had no gene match. This CDR3 spans 16 amino acids. Germline V gene sequence: CDR1 SGHRS, CDR2 YFSETQ. The CDR3 DNA is TGCGCCAGCAGCGACGGAGCGGGGGGACGTACAGATACGCAGTATTTT. This gives the protein CASSDGAGGRTDTQYF.

This clonotype was found many times. The J gene is TRBJ1-2, the V gene TRBV10-2, with D unclear. This CDR3 is built from 11 residues. CDR1 is WSHSY and CDR2 is SAAADI in the germline V gene. The V gene lost 8 bases and the J gene lost 4 bases, with 8 bases spanning the gap. CDR3 coding DNA: TGCGCCAGCGGGTTTACCTATGGCTACACCTTC. It yields the protein CASGFTYGYTF.

This clonotype was recorded a few times. This chain uses TRBV4-1 with TRBJ2-3; the match to TRBD1 covers 9 bases. Unmatched junction bases numbered 5, after V lost 1 base and J lost 0 bases. The germline V gene encodes CDR1 MGHRA and CDR2 YSYEKL. This CDR3 region has 17 residues. The CDR3 here is CASSQVPTGGSTDTQYF. The DNA of the CDR3 is TGCGCCAGCAGCCAAGTTCCGACAGGGGGAAGCACAGATACGCAGTATTTT.

V is TRBV5-1 and J is TRBJ2-1, with D possibly being TRBD1 or TRBD2 (5 bases each). CDR1 and CDR2 (germline): SGHRS, YFSETQ. The CDR3 extends over 15 amino acids. The V gene lost 0 bases and the J gene lost 8 bases, with 15 bases spanning the gap. CDR3 DNA sequence: TGCGCCAGCAGCTTGGAGCCGGGGCGGCGGGATGAGCAGTTCTTC. Amino acids: CASSLEPGRRDEQFF.

This clonotype was seen ten or more times. The V gene is TRBV12-3 or TRBV12-4, the J gene TRBJ2-1, with TRBD1 matching 8 bases. V lost 2 bases, J lost 5 bases, and 2 bases stayed unmatched. CDR3 length: 14 residues. CDR3 DNA: TGTGCCAGCAGTTTACGGACAGGGCACAATGAGCAGTTCTTC. Its protein is CASSLRTGHNEQFF.

This clonotype was picked up a small number of times. V gene TRBV10-1 combines with J gene TRBJ2-3, with unresolved D. Germline lookup yields CDR1 WNHNN and CDR2 SYGVQD (reference sequence). The V and J ends lost 6 bases and 0 bases respectively, with 13 bases between them. This CDR3 comprises 15 residues. The CDR3 loop reads CASSETGPSTDTQYF. In DNA, the CDR3 is TGCGCCAGCAGCGAGACCGGACCAAGCACAGATACGCAGTATTTT.

Here the CDR3 reads CSAKSARLNTGELFF. CDR3 bases: TGCAGTGCTAAGTCAGCCAGGCTGAACACCGGGGAGCTGTTTTTT. V gene TRBV20-1 combines with J gene TRBJ2-2; D remains unclear. Trimming removed 4 bases from V and 1 base from J, with 13 bases in between. Looked up from germline, CDR1 is DFQATT and CDR2 is SNEGSKA (reference sequence). This CDR3 comprises 15 residues.

Ten or more counts support this clonotype. The V call is TRBV11-1, the J call TRBJ2-1; 9 positions match TRBD1. With V trimmed by 5 bases and J by 4 bases, 15 bases remained unmatched. The CDR3 is made up of 18 amino acids. Looked up from germline, CDR1 is SGHAT and CDR2 is FQDESV (reference sequence). The CDR3 nucleotides are TGTGCCAGCAGCGGATTGACAGGGGGTGTTGGAAAATACAATGAGCAGTTCTTC. Translated, it gives CASSGLTGGVGKYNEQFF.

J is TRBJ2-7 and V is TRBV6-2 or TRBV6-3; no clear D gene. The CDR3 consists of 14 residues. Germline loops: CDR1 MNHEY, CDR2 SVGEGT. V was trimmed by 6 bases and J by 4 bases, leaving 16 bases between them. Here the CDR3 DNA reads TGTGCCAGCAGCTCCAATGGATATGGGTACGAGCAGTACGTC. Amino acid sequence: CASSSNGYGYEQYV.

This chain connects TRBV29-1 to TRBJ2-1, with TRBD2 matching 9 bases. Germline V gives CDR1 SQVTM, CDR2 ANQGSEA. Losses at the gene ends were 4 bases for V and 4 bases for J; bases not matched to a gene: 5. The length of the CDR3 is 14 residues. CDR3 sequence reads: CSVVVGLAYNEQFF. The CDR3 DNA reads TGCAGCGTTGTGGTGGGACTAGCTTACAATGAGCAGTTCTTC.

This clonotype was counted at least ten times. The chain couples TRBV20-1 to TRBJ2-3; 7 positions agree with TRBD2. This CDR3 contains 15 residues. V dropped 0 bases and J dropped 1; count of bases not matched to a gene: 4. The germline gives CDR1 DFQATT, CDR2 SNEGSKA (reference sequence). CDR3 protein: CSARDFAGGTDTQYF. DNA of the CDR3: TGCAGTGCTAGAGATTTTGCGGGGGGCACAGATACGCAGTATTTT.

This clonotype was observed many times. The chain has TRBV20-1 and TRBJ1-5; 9 nucleotides agree with TRBD1. Germline assignment: CDR1 DFQATT and CDR2 SNEGSKA (reference sequence). The CDR3 length is 14 residues. J gave up 5 bases and V 6 bases, and 8 bases lay outside the gene matches. The CDR3 protein is CSAPTGGRDQPQHF. CDR3 bases: TGCAGTGCCCCGACAGGGGGAAGGGATCAGCCCCAGCATTTT.

This clonotype was observed at least ten times. V gene TRBV20-1 combines with J gene TRBJ2-1; perhaps TRBD2 as D (6 bases). CDR3 size: 14 residues. Per germline, CDR1 DFQATT and CDR2 SNEGSKA (reference sequence). V lost 3 bases, J lost 7 bases, and 16 bases lay in between. The CDR3 nucleotides are TGCAGTGCTAGGGCTAGCGCGACACCGAATGAGCAGTTCTTC. Its translation: CSARASATPNEQFF.

This clonotype was recorded at least ten times. The genes are TRBV20-1 and TRBJ2-3; TRBD2 matches at 8 bases. The CDR3 totals 14 residues. The junction had 2 bases not matched to a gene; V was cut back by 2 bases and J by 1 base. Germline lookup yields CDR1 DFQATT and CDR2 SNEGSKA (reference sequence). The CDR3 nucleotides are TGCAGTGCTAGAAAAGCGGGGGGCACAGATACGCAGTATTTT. Protein: CSARKAGGTDTQYF.

Many counts were recorded for this clonotype. The chain carries TRBV28 and TRBJ2-1; 12 bases agree with TRBD2. This CDR3 comprises 15 residues. Germline lookup yields CDR1 MDHEN and CDR2 SYDVKM. Trimming removed 6 bases from V and 5 bases from J; junction bases left unmatched: 5. CDR3 protein: CASRLRLAGDNEQFF. The CDR3 DNA is TGTGCCAGCAGACTGAGACTAGCGGGGGACAATGAGCAGTTCTTC. Full variable domain (remainder filled in from reference TRBV28 and TRBJ2-1): DVKVTQSSRYLVKRTGEKVFLECVQDMDHENMFWYRQDPGLGLRLIYFSYDVKMKEKGDIPEGYSVSREKKERFSLILESASTNQTSMYLCASRLRLAGDNEQFFGPGTRLTVL.

This clonotype appeared once. The V call is TRBV11-2, the J call TRBJ2-5; D remains ambiguous. V was cut by 4 bases and J by 1 base, with 10 bases left in between. Germline CDR1 and CDR2: SGHAT and FQNNGV. This CDR3 has 14 amino acids. This CDR3 is CASSSSTFQETQYF. CDR3 nucleotides: TGTGCCAGCAGCTCCTCGACCTTCCAAGAGACCCAGTACTTC.

This chain uses TRBV27 with TRBJ2-7, with TRBD1 identical over 10 bases. CDR3 length equals 15 residues. The V gene's germline CDR1 is MNHEY and CDR2 SMNVEV (reference sequence). Trimming at V came to 7 bases and at J to 4 bases, leaving 10 bases not matched to a gene. The CDR3 protein is CASTKATGGWYEQYF. In nucleotides, the CDR3 is TGTGCCAGCACCAAAGCGACAGGGGGCTGGTACGAGCAGTACTTC.

This chain connects TRBV20-1 to TRBJ1-2; D unclear. V was cut by 7 bases and J by 4 bases, with 19 bases left in between. Germline assignment: CDR1 DFQATT and CDR2 SNEGSKA (reference sequence). The CDR3 consists of 14 residues. This CDR3 is CSVTVPHLSYGYTF. CDR3 DNA sequence: TGCAGTGTAACAGTCCCCCATCTCTCCTATGGCTACACCTTC.

The chain has TRBV7-2 and TRBJ1-2; tentative D call: TRBD1 (5 bases). The CDR3 contains 13 residues. From germline, CDR1 is SGHTA and CDR2 FQGNSA. The ends were cut back, 5 bases at V and 6 bases at J, with 13 bases in the middle. The CDR3 DNA is TGTGCCAGCAGCGGCAGGGTCGGGGATGGCTACACCTTC. Encoded protein: CASSGRVGDGYTF.

This clonotype was observed many times. The V call is TRBV18, the J call TRBJ2-7; D is unclear. The length of the CDR3 is 13 residues. The germline V gene encodes CDR1 KGHSH and CDR2 LQKENI. V lost 0 bases and J 4 bases, leaving 7 bases between the germline ends. CDR3 loop: CASSPPELYEQYF. The CDR3 bases are TGTGCCAGCTCACCACCGGAATTGTACGAGCAGTACTTC. The full variable domain, in which reference TRBV18 and TRBJ2-7 provide the parts outside the CDR3, is NAGVMQNPRHLVRRRGQEARLRCSPMKGHSHVYWYRQLPEEGLKFMVYLQKENIIDESGMPKERFSAEFPKEGPSILRIQQVVRGDSAAYFCASSPPELYEQYFGPGTRLTVT.

The gene calls are TRBV7-9 and TRBJ2-1; 12 bases align to TRBD2. CDR1 is SEHNR and CDR2 is FQNEAQ in the germline V gene (reference sequence). CDR3 length: 15 amino acids. V lost 5 bases and J lost 6; bases outside the gene matches: 5. The CDR3 loop reads CASSPLAGGSNEQFF. In nucleotides, the CDR3 is TGTGCCAGCAGCCCACTAGCGGGGGGCTCCAATGAGCAGTTCTTC.

V is TRBV6-6 and J is TRBJ2-1, with no clear D. V was trimmed by 2 bases and J by 8 bases, leaving 10 bases between them. Germline CDR1 MNHNY, CDR2 SVGAGI (reference sequence). CDR3 size: 13 residues. CDR3 sequence (DNA): TGTGCCAGCAGTTACCAGACCCGGGATGAGCAGTTCTTC. Amino acid sequence: CASSYQTRDEQFF.